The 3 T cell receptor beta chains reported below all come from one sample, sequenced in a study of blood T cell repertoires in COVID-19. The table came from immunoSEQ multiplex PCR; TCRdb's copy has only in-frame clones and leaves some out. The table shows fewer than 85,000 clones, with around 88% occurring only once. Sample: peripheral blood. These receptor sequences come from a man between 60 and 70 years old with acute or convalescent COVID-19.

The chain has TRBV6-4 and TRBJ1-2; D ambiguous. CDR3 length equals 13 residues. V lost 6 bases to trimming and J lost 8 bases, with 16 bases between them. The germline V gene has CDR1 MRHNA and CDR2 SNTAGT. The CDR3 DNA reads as TGTGCCAGCAGGCCGGGAGCCCTGGGAGGCTACACCTTC. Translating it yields CASRPGALGGYTF.

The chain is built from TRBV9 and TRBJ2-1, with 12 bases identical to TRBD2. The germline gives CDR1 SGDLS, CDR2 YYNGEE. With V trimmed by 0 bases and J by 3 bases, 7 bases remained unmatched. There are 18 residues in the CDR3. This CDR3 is CASSVDPSGGAGYNEQFF. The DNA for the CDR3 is TGTGCCAGCAGCGTAGATCCTAGCGGGGGGGCCGGCTACAATGAGCAGTTCTTC.

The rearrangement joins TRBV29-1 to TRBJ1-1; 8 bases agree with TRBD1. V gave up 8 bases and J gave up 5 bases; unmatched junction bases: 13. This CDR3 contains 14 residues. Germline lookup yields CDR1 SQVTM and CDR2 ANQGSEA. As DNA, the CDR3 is TGCAGCACAACGAAGACAGGGGAGGGGACTGAAGCTTTCTTT. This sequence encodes CSTTKTGEGTEAFF.